A single T cell receptor beta chain is shown here with its context. This entry belongs to a study of blood T cell repertoires in COVID-19. The wider study: In each case, the material was cDNA or gDNA derived from T cells, B-cell-depleted T cells, or PBMCs.

The repertoire was sequenced with immunoSEQ multiplex PCR; TCRdb's copy has only in-frame clones and lacks some. The table records some 150,000 clones, around 80% of them present only once. Looked up from germline, CDR1 is MNHEY and CDR2 is SMNVEV (reference sequence). The CDR3 runs to 15 residues. V lost 6 bases and J 1 base, leaving 15 bases between the germline ends. This receptor was taken from a woman in her 70s with COVID-19, enrolled during active disease. Material: peripheral blood. V usage is TRBV27 and J usage is TRBJ1-2, with D tentatively TRBD1 (6 bases). CDR3 sequence: CASRPGGRVNYGYTF. The CDR3 DNA reads as TGTGCCAGCAGGCCCGGGGGGCGGGTTAACTATGGCTACACCTTC.